Below, 9 T cell receptor beta chains from the same sample are listed, as sequenced in a study of cytomegalovirus exposure and HLA in healthy donors. 13 Jbeta primers and 60 Vbeta primers were used for the PCR. The protocol was immunoSEQ multiplex PCR, while the TCRdb copy is restricted to in-frame clones and leaves out a portion. The sample consists of roughly 200,000 clones, around 70% of them appearing once. Input material: PBMCs. These receptors came from a man aged 40-49 years in good health and CMV-seropositive.

V is TRBV5-1 and J is TRBJ1-5, with 12 bases aligning to TRBD1. V shed 0 bases, J shed 7 bases, and the junction held 5 bases outside the gene matches. CDR1 is SGHRS and CDR2 is YFSETQ in the germline V gene. The CDR3 contains 16 residues. The CDR3 sequence is CASSLAGTGGGQPQHF. For the CDR3, the DNA is TGCGCCAGCAGCTTGGCCGGGACAGGGGGCGGGCAGCCCCAGCATTTT.

The genes are TRBV2 and TRBJ1-5, with D perhaps TRBD1 (5 bases). From germline, CDR1 is SNHLY and CDR2 FYNNEI. This CDR3 has 13 amino acids. Trimming shortened V by 6 bases and J by 4 bases, and 10 bases separated the two germline ends. Here the CDR3 reads CASRPGWNQPQHF. CDR3 coding DNA: TGTGCCAGCAGGCCAGGGTGGAATCAGCCCCAGCATTTT.

This chain joins TRBV7-3 and TRBJ1-6; 10 bases align to TRBD1. Per germline, CDR1 SGHTA and CDR2 FQGTGA. The CDR3 is 17 amino acids. Trimming cost V 7 bases and J 5 bases; bases outside gene matches: 11. CDR3 residues: CASNDPTGGPNNSPLHF. As DNA, the CDR3 is TGTGCCAGCAACGATCCGACAGGGGGCCCGAATAATTCACCCCTCCACTTT.

This chain uses TRBV7-9 with TRBJ1-1; D not certain. The V end lost 5 bases, the J end lost 3 bases, and 7 bases lay between the germline ends. Germline V gene data show CDR1 as SEHNR and CDR2 as FQNEAQ (reference sequence). The CDR3 sequence is 12 residues long. CDR3 DNA: TGTGCCAGCAGCCGTTTCGACACTGAAGCTTTCTTT. This sequence encodes CASSRFDTEAFF. Using reference TRBV7-9 and TRBJ1-1 for the parts outside the CDR3, the full variable domain is DTGVSQNPRHKITKRGQNVTFRCDPISEHNRLYWYRQTLGQGPEFLTYFQNEAQLEKSRLLSDRFSAERPKGSFSTLEIQRTEQGDSAMYLCASSRFDTEAFFGQGTRLTVV.

This clone was counted a few times. The chain combines TRBV5-1 with TRBJ2-1; 8 bases line up with TRBD2. Germline CDR1 SGHRS, CDR2 YFSETQ. This CDR3 comprises 14 residues. V shed 4 bases and J 12 bases; nucleotides not matched to a gene: 12. For the CDR3, the DNA is TGCGCCAGCAGCGCAACTAGCGGTAATCCTCGGCAGTTCTTC. Its translation is CASSATSGNPRQFF.

This chain links TRBV13 with TRBJ2-2; TRBD1 aligns across 8 bases. The trim removed 5 bases at V and 3 bases at J, leaving 8 bases unmatched. Germline-derived CDR1 and CDR2 are PRHDT and FYEKMQ (reference sequence). There are 16 residues in the CDR3. The CDR3 loop is CASSETGTGYTGELFF. The CDR3 DNA is TGTGCCAGCAGCGAGACAGGGACAGGTTACACCGGGGAGCTGTTTTTT.

V and J are TRBV7-6 and TRBJ1-3; 8 nucleotides match TRBD1. This CDR3 is 14 amino acids long. Trimming removed 4 bases from V and 9 bases from J; junction bases left unmatched: 8. Germline V gene data show CDR1 as SGHVS and CDR2 as FNYEAQ. The DNA for the CDR3 is TGTGCCAGCAGCTCCGACAGGGGAAAAGGCACCATATATTTT. This codes for CASSSDRGKGTIYF.

V gene TRBV11-2 combines with J gene TRBJ2-3, with 11 bases that match TRBD2. There are 16 residues in the CDR3. Trimming removed 3 bases from V and 3 bases from J; junction bases left unmatched: 5. The germline CDR1 and CDR2 sequences are SGHAT and FQNNGV. The CDR3 protein is CASSLTSGTATDTQYF. As DNA, the CDR3 is TGTGCCAGCAGCTTGACTAGCGGGACGGCTACAGATACGCAGTATTTT.

This chain connects TRBV21-1 to TRBJ2-3; TRBD1, the D gene given by the table, was not confirmed from the DNA. TRBV21-1 is annotated as a pseudogene. This CDR3 spans 13 amino acids. The CDR3 sequence: CASSAQSTDTQYF. The CDR3 DNA sequence: TGTGCCAGCAGCGCTCAGAGCACAGATACGCAGTATTTT.